This T cell receptor (beta chain) derives from a study of T cells in Graves' hyperthyroidism and ophthalmopathy. The wider study: Once the initial diagnosis was made, peripheral blood was obtained before any treatment.

Using RNA transcripts as the source, TCR beta CDR3 regions were amplified. A set of HTBI primers served as the primers for a first-round RT-PCR of the TCR CDR3. TCRdb ran MiXCR on the multiplex PCR reads and lists one entry per CDR3 protein. Of around 500,000 distinct CDR3 sequences in the sample, 14% are singletons; the top ten hold around 13%. General study points: Ophthalmopathy was separated from stable hyperthyroidism by a 13 V-J model. Peripheral blood also featured most of the thyroid clonotypes expanded above 0.001. Ophthalmopathy got predicted by the model a median around six months before its onset.

This clonotype was counted ten times or more. What it recognizes is unknown. This TCR came from a woman aged 40 to 50 with Graves' hyperthyroidism. Sequencing was done on a sample of blood.

The CDR3 bases are TGCGCCAGCAGTTTTAGCGGGATAGGAACAGATACGCAGTATTTT. Translating it yields CASSFSGIGTDTQYF. The chain joins TRBV5-1 to TRBJ2-3, with 8 bases identical to TRBD2. Germline assignment: CDR1 SGHRS and CDR2 YFSETQ. Losses at the gene ends were 5 bases for V and 3 bases for J; bases not matched to a gene: 8. The CDR3 loop spans 15 amino acids. The complete variable domain, with remaining parts taken from reference TRBV5-1 and TRBJ2-3, reads KAGVTQTPRYLIKTRGQQVTLSCSPISGHRSVSWYQQTPGQGLQFLFEYFSETQRNKGNFPGRFSGRQFSNSRSEMNVSTLELGDSALYLCASSFSGIGTDTQYFGPGTRLTVL.